This T cell receptor beta chain was captured in a study of T-cell memory formation after mild COVID-19 (dated by TCRdb to the early 2020s). About the full investigation: TCR sequence clusters from the two donors were largely donor specific. T-cell clones expanding and contracting after mild COVID-19 in two donors were tracked by longitudinal TCRalpha and TCRbeta repertoire sequencing. The cohort comprised two young, previously healthy adult volunteers, one female and one male. Paper-wide results and their limitations: The study included only a couple of mild cases, and larger cohorts that include severe cases with pre-infection samples were judged to be necessary. Clones contracting from day 15 to 85 had balanced CD4/CD8 phenotypes, while a second wave expanding from day 15 to 37 was biased towards CD4+. Some responding clones were detected in pre-infection memory, which suggested that pre-existing cross-reactive memory T cells had joined the SARS-CoV-2 response. Contracting CD4+ clones were located mainly in the CM and EM memory subsets, whereas CD8+ clones were found to be enriched in EMRA. SARS-CoV-2 specificity of the second-wave clones peaking on day 37 was not confirmed.

These reads were obtained on an Illumina NovaSeq 6000. Using 5'RACE with constant-segment primers, TCRalpha and TCRbeta cDNA libraries were constructed, with sample barcodes and unique molecular identifiers added in the process. Trizol reagent was used to extract RNA from every sample. Amplification of the libraries took two PCR steps, and the second step added a second sample barcode plus Illumina TruSeq adapters. The libraries were sequenced on an Illumina NovaSeq using 2 x 150 bp paired-end reads. Processing in the source paper ran as follows. With migec v1.2.7, reads were demultiplexed and then collapsed into UMI-guided consensus sequences. Using mixcr v2.1.11, UMI consensuses were aligned to TRA and TRB V and J templates and then assembled into clonotypes. A clonotype was counted as expanded or contracted only when both edgeR and NoisET called the clonotype significant, with the noise models trained on biological replicates. edgeR calls used a false discovery rate-adjusted p below 0.01 and a log2 fold-change threshold of 1. PCA with hierarchical clustering of max-normalized trajectories of the 1000 most abundant clonotypes was used as exploratory dynamics analysis. Separately sequenced CD4+ and CD8+ repertoires were used to assign a CD4 or CD8 phenotype to each responding clone. TCRdb ran its own pipeline on the public reads, namely fastp trimming at Q25 and MiXCR clone calling, and kept in-frame beta chains. Rows with a matching CDR3 protein are joined into one entry that keeps the most common DNA and genes. TCRdb assigned the V and J calls; the authors' analysis was not used. The sample yields around 500,000 distinct CDR3 sequences; roughly 18% were counted once. Jointly, the top ten make up 9% to 15% of the sample.

In regard to this clonotype: Its antigen is currently not known. No clone much larger than this one lies a single base away; base qualities are absent.

Ficoll-Paque density gradient centrifugation was the method used to isolate PBMCs. The source of this sequence is an adult woman who had mild COVID-19 (a few samples of this study predate the infection). The sample titles of this study are shuffled in the database, so cell type and time point are left out; the donor was told from shared clones. Sequenced input: PBMCs or a T cell subset sorted from them (not recorded which).

The nucleotide sequence is TGCGCCAGCAGACGGAGCGGGACGACCACAGATACGCAGTATTTT. This translates into CASRRSGTTTDTQYF. This sequence uses TRBV5-1 and TRBJ2-3, with 7 central nucleotides matching TRBD2. Spanning cysteine to phenylalanine, the CDR3 consists of 15 amino acids. Left in the record is the CDR3 DNA by itself, 45 bases read in frame from the first base. Per the germline V gene, SGHRS is the CDR1 and YFSETQ is the CDR2. Relative to germline, V is missing 5 bases and J is missing 2 bases, with 8 bases of the junction outside any gene match.